This T cell receptor beta chain stems from a study of beta chain features in type 1 diabetes. As to this clone: Antigen: not known.

Reverse transcription of all isolated RNA meant that expressed TCRB transcripts were sequenced. Method: immunoSEQ multiplex PCR; TCRdb's copy keeps in-frame clones and lacks some. Here the sample spans nearly 350,000 clones, under 8.5% being singletons. The CDR3 length is 16 residues. Germline V lookup: CDR1 KGHSH, CDR2 LQKENI. Trimming shortened V by 4 bases and J by 0 bases, and 16 bases separated the two germline ends. The study, taken as a whole, reports: Whatever favoring of shorter templates PCR might show would apply equally to patients and controls. Researchers report that Type 1 diabetes patients had moderately but significantly shorter TCRB CDR3s across all four CD4+ subsets. It was not settled here whether HLA type affects TCRB rearrangement.

The material sequenced was central memory CD4+ T cells from blood. The sequence was collected from a woman in her late teens or twenties in good health. The chain uses TRBV18 and TRBJ2-7; the D gene is possibly TRBD2 (6 bases). In DNA form, the CDR3 reads TGTGCCAGCTCACGAATCCCGGGGGTAAGCTCCTACGAGCAGTACTTC. Amino acids: CASSRIPGVSSYEQYF.